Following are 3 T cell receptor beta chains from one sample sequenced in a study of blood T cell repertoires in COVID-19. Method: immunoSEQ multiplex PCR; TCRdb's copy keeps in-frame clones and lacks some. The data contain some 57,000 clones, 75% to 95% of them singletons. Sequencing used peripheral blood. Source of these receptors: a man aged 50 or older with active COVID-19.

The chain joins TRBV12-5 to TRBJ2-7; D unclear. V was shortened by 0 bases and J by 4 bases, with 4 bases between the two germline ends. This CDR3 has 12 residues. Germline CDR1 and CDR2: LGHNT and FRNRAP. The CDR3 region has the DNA TGTGCTAGTGGTTTGGTACTTTACGAGCAGTACTTC. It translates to CASGLVLYEQYF.

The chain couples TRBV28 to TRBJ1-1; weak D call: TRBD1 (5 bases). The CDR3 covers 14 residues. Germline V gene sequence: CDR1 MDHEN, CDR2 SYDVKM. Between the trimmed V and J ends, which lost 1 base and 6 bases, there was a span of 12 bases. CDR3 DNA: TGTGCCAGCAGTTTATCGGGGGGAGGGGCTGAAGCTTTCTTT. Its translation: CASSLSGGGAEAFF. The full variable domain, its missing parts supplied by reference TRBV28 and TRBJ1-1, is DVKVTQSSRYLVKRTGEKVFLECVQDMDHENMFWYRQDPGLGLRLIYFSYDVKMKEKGDIPEGYSVSREKKERFSLILESASTNQTSMYLCASSLSGGGAEAFFGQGTRLTVV.

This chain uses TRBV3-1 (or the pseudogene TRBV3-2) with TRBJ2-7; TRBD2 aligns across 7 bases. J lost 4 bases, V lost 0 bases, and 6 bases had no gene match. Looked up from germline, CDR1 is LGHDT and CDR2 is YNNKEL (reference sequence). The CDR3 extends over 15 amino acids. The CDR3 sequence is CASSQEYGRRYEQYF. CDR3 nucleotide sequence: TGTGCCAGCAGCCAAGAGTACGGGAGGAGGTACGAGCAGTACTTC.